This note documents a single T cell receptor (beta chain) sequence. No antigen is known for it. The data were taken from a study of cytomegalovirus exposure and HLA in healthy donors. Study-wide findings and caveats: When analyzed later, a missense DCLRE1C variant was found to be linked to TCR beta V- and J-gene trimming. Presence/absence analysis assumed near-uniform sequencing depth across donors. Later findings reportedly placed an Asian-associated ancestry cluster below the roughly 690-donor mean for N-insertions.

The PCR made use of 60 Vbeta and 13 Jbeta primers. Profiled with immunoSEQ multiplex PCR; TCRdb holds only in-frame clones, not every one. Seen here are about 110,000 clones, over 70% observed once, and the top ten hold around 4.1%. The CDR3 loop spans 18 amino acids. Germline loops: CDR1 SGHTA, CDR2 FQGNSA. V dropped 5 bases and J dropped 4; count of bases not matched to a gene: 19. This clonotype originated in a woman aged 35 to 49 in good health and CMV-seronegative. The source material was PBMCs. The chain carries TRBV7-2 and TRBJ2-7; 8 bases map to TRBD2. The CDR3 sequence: CASSPRGGGAGGNYEQYF. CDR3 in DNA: TGTGCCAGCAGCCCTAGGGGGGGCGGGGCGGGAGGAAATTACGAGCAGTACTTC.